The 21 T cell receptor beta chains given below trace back to one sample, sequenced in a study of blood T cell repertoires in COVID-19. Only in-frame clones appear in the TCRdb table, and some are missing; sequencing was by immunoSEQ multiplex PCR. Among about 240,000 clones, approximately 85% were seen once, and the ten largest hold around 12%. Sequencing was performed on peripheral blood. The receptors were gathered from a woman aged 60 to 75 with active or convalescent COVID-19.

This clone was recorded once. J is TRBJ1-2 and V is TRBV23-1, with a tentative D call TRBD1 (5 bases). TRBV23-1 is assigned to the ORF class and has an uncertain function. Trimming removed 4 bases at V and 4 bases at J, with 16 bases between. This CDR3 has 15 residues. The CDR3 DNA is TGCGCCAGCAGTCCGCGGGGACGGATCCTCTATGGCTACACCTTC. It encodes CASSPRGRILYGYTF.

The chain joins TRBV19 to TRBJ2-7, with D possibly matching TRBD1 (5 bases). The CDR3 length is 12 residues. The germline V and J ends were trimmed by 5 bases and 2 bases, with 7 bases remaining between them. Per germline, CDR1 LNHDA and CDR2 SQIVND (reference sequence). This CDR3 reads CASSGHPYEQYF. CDR3 DNA: TGTGCCAGTAGTGGACATCCCTACGAGCAGTACTTC.

The V call is TRBV6-5, the J call TRBJ2-2, with D unclear. The CDR3 loop spans 14 amino acids. V lost 6 bases and J 6 bases, leaving 14 bases between the germline ends. Per the germline V gene, CDR1 is MNHEY and CDR2 is SVGAGI. The CDR3: CASRPNGFAGELFF. The CDR3, as DNA: TGTGCCAGCAGACCGAACGGGTTCGCCGGGGAGCTGTTTTTT.

This chain joins TRBV18 and TRBJ2-3; a weak D match, TRBD2 (6 bases). CDR3 length equals 12 residues. CDR1 is KGHSH, CDR2 LQKENI, per germline. V lost 2 bases, J lost 6 bases, and 6 bases lay in between. CDR3: CASSPAGDTQYF. CDR3 in DNA: TGTGCCAGCTCACCAGCGGGGGATACGCAGTATTTT.

The V call is TRBV6-2 or TRBV6-3, the J call TRBJ2-5, with D maybe TRBD2 (6 bases). The CDR3 loop spans 13 amino acids. Trimming shortened V by 5 bases and J by 6 bases, and 13 bases separated the two germline ends. CDR1 and CDR2 (germline): MNHEY, SVGEGT. The chain's CDR3 is CASSARGLQTQYF. As DNA, the CDR3 is TGTGCCAGCAGTGCCCGGGGGTTACAGACCCAGTACTTC.

The chain has TRBV6-2 or TRBV6-3 and TRBJ1-2; D is unclear. In germline, CDR1 is MNHEY, CDR2 SVGEGT. This CDR3 has 16 amino acids. The V end was cut by 1 base, the J end by 4 bases, with 16 bases between. The chain's CDR3 is CASSYYGIAPAYGYTF. For the CDR3, the DNA is TGTGCCAGCAGTTACTACGGTATCGCCCCCGCCTATGGCTACACCTTC.

This chain connects TRBV2 to TRBJ2-7, with D unresolved. The CDR3 totals 14 residues. Trimming took off 4 bases at V and 4 bases at J, with 14 bases between the two ends. CDR1 is SNHLY and CDR2 is FYNNEI in the germline V gene. For the CDR3, the DNA is TGTGCCAGCAGTGGTCAGGCGCAGCCTTACGAGCAGTACTTC. Encoded protein: CASSGQAQPYEQYF.

The CDR3 spells CASRTSGGYHNEQFF. DNA for the CDR3: TGTGCCAGCAGGACTAGCGGGGGGTACCACAATGAGCAGTTCTTC. V is TRBV27 and J is TRBJ2-1; the match to TRBD2 covers 13 bases. CDR1 is MNHEY, CDR2 SMNVEV, per germline (reference sequence). V shed 6 bases and J 5 bases; nucleotides not matched to a gene: 4. This CDR3 is built from 15 residues.

The J gene is TRBJ2-3, the V gene TRBV3-1 (or the pseudogene TRBV3-2); the match to TRBD2 covers 7 bases. Germline CDR1 reads LGHDT; CDR2 reads YNNKEL (reference sequence). The CDR3 has 14 amino acids. V lost 1 base to trimming and J lost 8 bases; unmatched junction nucleotides: 6. CDR3 region: CASSQGGGKGTQYF. DNA of the CDR3: TGTGCCAGCAGCCAAGGGGGGGGAAAGGGTACGCAGTATTTT.

This clone was counted between two and nine times. This specimen includes other DNA sequences encoding the same CDR3. The chain is built from TRBV19 and TRBJ1-5; a weak D match, TRBD1 (5 bases). Looked up from germline, CDR1 is LNHDA and CDR2 is SQIVND (reference sequence). Trimming took off 2 bases at V and 1 base at J, with 6 bases between the two ends. There are 14 residues in the CDR3. As DNA, the CDR3 is TGTGCCAGTAGTATAAGGGGAAGCAATCAGCCCCAGCATTTT. This codes for CASSIRGSNQPQHF.

CDR3 sequence (DNA): TGCAGCGTTGGGGGACAGGGGCGGGAGGAAGGCTACACCTTC. Its protein is CSVGGQGREEGYTF. The chain recombines TRBV29-1 with TRBJ1-2; the match to TRBD1 covers 10 bases. CDR1 and CDR2 from the germline V gene are SQVTM and ANQGSEA. CDR3 length: 14 residues. After removal of 4 bases from V and 8 bases from J, the junction contained 10 bases not matched to a gene.

The genes are TRBV6-6 and TRBJ2-2; 7 nucleotides agree with TRBD1. After removal of 6 bases from V and 4 bases from J, the junction contained 5 bases not matched to a gene. This CDR3 region has 14 residues. Germline CDR1 reads MNHNY; CDR2 reads SVGAGI (reference sequence). The CDR3: CASRDRVGTGELFF. DNA for the CDR3: TGTGCCAGCAGAGACAGGGTTGGCACCGGGGAGCTGTTTTTT.

The chain carries TRBV12-3 or TRBV12-4 and TRBJ2-5, with D unclear. V was clipped by 2 bases and J by 1 base, with 5 bases between them. The CDR3 length is 13 residues. The CDR3 loop is CASSLQIQETQYF. CDR3 DNA: TGTGCCAGCAGTTTACAAATCCAAGAGACCCAGTACTTC.

V and J are TRBV2 and TRBJ1-2, with D possibly TRBD1 on 6 matching bases. Per germline, CDR1 SNHLY and CDR2 FYNNEI. Trimming pared 6 bases from V and 3 bases from J, leaving 14 bases between. CDR3 length: 14 amino acids. CDR3 sequence reads: CASSLQGVDYGYTF. CDR3 coding DNA: TGTGCCAGCAGCTTACAGGGTGTGGACTATGGCTACACCTTC.

This chain connects TRBV19 to TRBJ2-4; 9 nucleotides line up with TRBD1. V shed 6 bases, J shed 1 base, and the junction held 7 bases outside the gene matches. The CDR3 spans 16 residues. CDR1 is LNHDA and CDR2 is SQIVND in the germline V gene (reference sequence). The DNA of the CDR3 is TGTGCCAGTAGCAGGACAGGGGTGGCGGCCAAAAACATTCAGTACTTC. Translation gives CASSRTGVAAKNIQYF.

V and J are TRBV5-6 and TRBJ1-1; TRBD1 is a possible D gene (5 bases). CDR3 length: 14 amino acids. V was cut by 4 bases and J by 7 bases, with 17 bases left in between. Germline loops: CDR1 SGHDT, CDR2 YYEEEE. CDR3 sequence (DNA): TGTGCCAGCAGCAAGGGGCGTCCGATGGGTGAAGCTTTCTTT. Its translation: CASSKGRPMGEAFF.

This clone has just a few counts. The CDR3 coding sequence is TGTGCCAGCAGTCCTCGAGCGACAGGGGGGAATCAGCCCCAGCATTTT. It translates to CASSPRATGGNQPQHF. This chain links TRBV27 with TRBJ1-5, with 9 positions matching TRBD1. The V gene's germline CDR1 is MNHEY and CDR2 SMNVEV (reference sequence). The junction had 9 bases not matched to a gene; V was cut back by 5 bases and J by 4 bases. The CDR3 covers 16 residues.

The chain uses TRBV7-9 and TRBJ1-1; possible D gene TRBD1, 5 bases. Germline CDR1 SEHNR, CDR2 FQNEAQ (reference sequence). This CDR3 is 13 amino acids long. Trimming shortened V by 2 bases and J by 3 bases, and 7 bases separated the two germline ends. The DNA for the CDR3 is TGTGCCAGCAGCTTAATGACAGACACTGAAGCTTTCTTT. Translating it yields CASSLMTDTEAFF. The full variable domain, in which reference TRBV7-9 and TRBJ1-1 provide the parts outside the CDR3, is DTGVSQNPRHKITKRGQNVTFRCDPISEHNRLYWYRQTLGQGPEFLTYFQNEAQLEKSRLLSDRFSAERPKGSFSTLEIQRTEQGDSAMYLCASSLMTDTEAFFGQGTRLTVV.

This clone was detected once. V gene TRBV19 combines with J gene TRBJ1-2; D is possibly TRBD1 (5 bases). Germline-derived CDR1 and CDR2 are LNHDA and SQIVND (reference sequence). V was trimmed by 5 bases and J by 8 bases, leaving 18 bases between them. This CDR3 is built from 14 residues. The CDR3 region is CASSATPGFRGYTF. DNA for the CDR3: TGTGCCAGTAGTGCAACTCCAGGGTTTCGGGGCTACACCTTC. Supplemented by reference TRBV19 and TRBJ1-2, the full variable domain reads DGGITQSPKYLFRKEGQNVTLSCEQNLNHDAMYWYRQDPGQGLRLIYYSQIVNDFQKGDIAEGYSVSREKKESFPLTVTSAQKNPTAFYLCASSATPGFRGYTFGSGTRLTVV.

This chain's CDR3 is CASISGGTGELFF. CDR3 DNA: TGTGCCAGCATCTCGGGGGGGACCGGGGAGCTGTTTTTT. This chain links TRBV25-1 with TRBJ2-2, with 8 bases fitting TRBD2. Per germline, CDR1 MGHDK and CDR2 SYGVNS. The CDR3 totals 13 residues. The V segment lost 7 bases and the J segment 5 bases; nucleotides outside the gene matches: 3.

The chain is built from TRBV19 and TRBJ2-3, with TRBD2 matching 10 bases. The germline gives CDR1 LNHDA, CDR2 SQIVND (reference sequence). The CDR3 sequence is 17 residues long. V lost 5 bases to trimming and J lost 5 bases; unmatched junction nucleotides: 13. In nucleotides, the CDR3 is TGTGCCAGTAGTTTCCCCAAGCGGGGGGGCTGGGGAGATACGCAGTATTTT. This gives the protein CASSFPKRGGWGDTQYF.